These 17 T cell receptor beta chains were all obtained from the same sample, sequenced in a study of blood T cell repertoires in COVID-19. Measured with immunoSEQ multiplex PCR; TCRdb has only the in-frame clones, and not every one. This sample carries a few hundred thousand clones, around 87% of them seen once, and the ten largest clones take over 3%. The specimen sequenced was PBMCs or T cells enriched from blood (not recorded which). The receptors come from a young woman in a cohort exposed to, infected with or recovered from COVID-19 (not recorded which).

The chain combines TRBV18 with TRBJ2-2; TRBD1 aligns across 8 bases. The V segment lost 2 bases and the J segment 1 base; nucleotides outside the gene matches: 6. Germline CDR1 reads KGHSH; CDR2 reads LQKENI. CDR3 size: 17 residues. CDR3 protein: CASSPIGQGGNTGELFF. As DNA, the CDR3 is TGTGCCAGCTCACCAATCGGACAGGGAGGGAACACCGGGGAGCTGTTTTTT.

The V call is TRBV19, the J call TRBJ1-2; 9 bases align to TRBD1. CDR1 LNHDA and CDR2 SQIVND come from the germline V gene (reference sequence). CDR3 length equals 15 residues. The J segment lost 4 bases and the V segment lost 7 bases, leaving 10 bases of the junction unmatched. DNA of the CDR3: TGTGCCAGTATTCAGGGAGGGACAGGGAGCTATGGCTACACCTTC. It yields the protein CASIQGGTGSYGYTF.

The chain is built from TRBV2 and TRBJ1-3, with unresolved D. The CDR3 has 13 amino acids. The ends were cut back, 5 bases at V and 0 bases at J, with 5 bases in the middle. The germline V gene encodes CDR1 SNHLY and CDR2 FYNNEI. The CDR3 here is CASSTNSGNTIYF. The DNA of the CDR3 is TGTGCCAGCAGTACAAACTCTGGAAACACCATATATTTT.

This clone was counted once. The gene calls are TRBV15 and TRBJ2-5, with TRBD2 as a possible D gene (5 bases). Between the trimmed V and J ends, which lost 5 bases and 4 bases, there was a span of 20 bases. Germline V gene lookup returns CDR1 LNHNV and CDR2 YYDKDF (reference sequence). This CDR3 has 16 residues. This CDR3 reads CATSGRLGSSGETQYF. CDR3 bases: TGTGCCACCAGCGGGAGACTTGGTTCTTCTGGAGAGACCCAGTACTTC.

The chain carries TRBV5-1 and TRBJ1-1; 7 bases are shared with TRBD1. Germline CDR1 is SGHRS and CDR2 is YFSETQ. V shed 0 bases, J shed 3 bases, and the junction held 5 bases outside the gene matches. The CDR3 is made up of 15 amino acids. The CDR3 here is CASSLDPGQYTEAFF. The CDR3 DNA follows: TGCGCCAGCAGCTTGGACCCGGGACAGTACACTGAAGCTTTCTTT. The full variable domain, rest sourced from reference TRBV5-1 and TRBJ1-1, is KAGVTQTPRYLIKTRGQQVTLSCSPISGHRSVSWYQQTPGQGLQFLFEYFSETQRNKGNFPGRFSGRQFSNSRSEMNVSTLELGDSALYLCASSLDPGQYTEAFFGQGTRLTVV.

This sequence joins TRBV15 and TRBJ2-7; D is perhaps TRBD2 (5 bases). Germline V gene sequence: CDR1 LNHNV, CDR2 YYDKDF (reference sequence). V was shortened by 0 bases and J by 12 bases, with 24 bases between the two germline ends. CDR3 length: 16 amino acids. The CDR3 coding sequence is TGTGCCACCAGCAGAGATCACCCCGGGGAAGGACTGTCGGGGTACTTC. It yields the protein CATSRDHPGEGLSGYF.

CDR3 sequence (DNA): TGTGCCAGCAGCGTAGATGATGGCTTTACTAGAGGAAACACCATATATTTT. Its translation: CASSVDDGFTRGNTIYF. The V gene is TRBV9, the J gene TRBJ1-3, with unresolved D. This CDR3 has 17 amino acids. Germline-derived CDR1 and CDR2 are SGDLS and YYNGEE. Between the trimmed V and J ends, which lost 0 bases and 4 bases, there was a span of 17 bases.

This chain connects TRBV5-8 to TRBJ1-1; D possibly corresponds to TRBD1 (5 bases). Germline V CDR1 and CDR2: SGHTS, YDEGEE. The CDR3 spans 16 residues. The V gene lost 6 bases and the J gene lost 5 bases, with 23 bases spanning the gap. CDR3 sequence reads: CASIPLGEGWGTEAFF. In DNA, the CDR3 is TGTGCCAGCATCCCCTTAGGGGAAGGGTGGGGTACTGAAGCTTTCTTT.

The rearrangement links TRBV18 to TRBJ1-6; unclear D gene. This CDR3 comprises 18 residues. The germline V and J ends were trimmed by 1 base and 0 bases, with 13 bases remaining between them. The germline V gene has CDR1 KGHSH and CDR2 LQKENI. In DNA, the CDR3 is TGTGCCAGCTCACCACTAGCCCGCTTGAGCTCCTATAATTCACCCCTCCACTTT. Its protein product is CASSPLARLSSYNSPLHF.

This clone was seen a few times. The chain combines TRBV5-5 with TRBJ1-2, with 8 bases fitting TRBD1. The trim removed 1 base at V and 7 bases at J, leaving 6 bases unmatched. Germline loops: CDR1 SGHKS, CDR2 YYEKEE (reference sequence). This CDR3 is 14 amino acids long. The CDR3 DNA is TGTGCCAGCAGCTTGAGTCCAGGGGGCGGTGGCTACACCTTC. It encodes CASSLSPGGGGYTF.

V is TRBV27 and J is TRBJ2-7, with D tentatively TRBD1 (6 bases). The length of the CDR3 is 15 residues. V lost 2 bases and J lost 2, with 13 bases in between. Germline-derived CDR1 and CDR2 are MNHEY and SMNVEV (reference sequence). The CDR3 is CASSLESQGTYEQYF. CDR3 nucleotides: TGTGCCAGCAGTTTAGAGAGTCAGGGGACCTACGAGCAGTACTTC.

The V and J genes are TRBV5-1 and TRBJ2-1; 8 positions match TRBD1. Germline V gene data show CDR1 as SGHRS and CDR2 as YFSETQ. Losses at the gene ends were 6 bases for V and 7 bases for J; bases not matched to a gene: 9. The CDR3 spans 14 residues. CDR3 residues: CASKAGGLENEQFF. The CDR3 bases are TGCGCCAGCAAAGCAGGGGGCCTAGAGAATGAGCAGTTCTTC.

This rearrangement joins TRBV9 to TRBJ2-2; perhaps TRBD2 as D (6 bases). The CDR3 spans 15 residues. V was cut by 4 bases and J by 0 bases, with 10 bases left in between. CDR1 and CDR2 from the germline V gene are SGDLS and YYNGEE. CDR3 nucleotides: TGTGCCAGCAGCCTGGGAGGAGCGAACACCGGGGAGCTGTTTTTT. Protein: CASSLGGANTGELFF.

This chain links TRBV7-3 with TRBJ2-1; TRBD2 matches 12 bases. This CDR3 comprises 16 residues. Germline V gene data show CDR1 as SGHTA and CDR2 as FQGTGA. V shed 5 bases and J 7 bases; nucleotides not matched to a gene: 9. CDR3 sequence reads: CASSQETSGSPNEQFF. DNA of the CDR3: TGTGCCAGCAGCCAAGAGACTAGCGGGAGTCCTAATGAGCAGTTCTTC.

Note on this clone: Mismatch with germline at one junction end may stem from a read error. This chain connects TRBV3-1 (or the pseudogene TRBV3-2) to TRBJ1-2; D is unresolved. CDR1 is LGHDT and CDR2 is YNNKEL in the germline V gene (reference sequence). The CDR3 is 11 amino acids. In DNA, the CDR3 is TGTGCCAGCAGCCAAGTATCGAACTTCTCCTTC. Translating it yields CASSQVSNFSF.

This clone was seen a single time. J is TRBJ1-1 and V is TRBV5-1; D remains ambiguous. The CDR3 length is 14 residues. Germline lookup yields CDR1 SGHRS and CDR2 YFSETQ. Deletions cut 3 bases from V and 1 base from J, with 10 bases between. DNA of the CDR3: TGCGCCAGCAGCTACGTCCGGGGGAACACTGAAGCTTTCTTT. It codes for CASSYVRGNTEAFF.

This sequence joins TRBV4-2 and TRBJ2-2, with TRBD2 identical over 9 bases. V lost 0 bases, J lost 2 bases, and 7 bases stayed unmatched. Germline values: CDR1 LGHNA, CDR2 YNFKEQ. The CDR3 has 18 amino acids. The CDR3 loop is CASSQEGIAGANTGELFF. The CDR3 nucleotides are TGTGCCAGCAGCCAAGAGGGGATAGCGGGGGCCAACACCGGGGAGCTGTTTTTT.